These T cell receptor beta chains were read from a single sample in a study of T cells in Graves' hyperthyroidism and ophthalmopathy. Each CDR3 protein is one row after TCRdb ran MiXCR on the multiplex PCR reads. The table shows approximately 300,000 distinct CDR3 sequences, with over 15% occurring only once. The sequenced material came from blood. Source of these receptors: a man in his thirties or forties with Graves' hyperthyroidism. The CDR3 runs from the conserved cysteine through the conserved F or W. D genes are given only for firm matches. Clone size appears in some rows only: once, few, many, or a class for an expanded clone.

v_gene: TRBV20-1
j_gene: TRBJ2-2
abundance: few
d_gene: TRBD1
CDR3aa: CSARRQGATTGELFF
CDR3nt: TGCAGTGCTAGAAGACAGGGGGCGACCACCGGGGAGCTGTTTTTT

v_gene: TRBV5-6
j_gene: TRBJ2-5
abundance: NA
d_gene: NA
CDR3aa: CASSLEAREETQYF
CDR3nt: TGTGCCAGCAGCTTGGAAGCCAGGGAAGAGACCCAGTACTTC

v_gene: TRBV11-3
j_gene: TRBJ2-2
abundance: many
d_gene: NA
CDR3aa: CASSLDGSEYTGELFF
CDR3nt: TGTGCCAGCAGCTTAGACGGGAGTGAATACACCGGGGAGCTGTTTTTT

v_gene: TRBV5-1
j_gene: TRBJ2-3
abundance: many
d_gene: TRBD2
CDR3aa: CASSLEAGEGTDTQYF
CDR3nt: TGCGCCAGCAGCTTGGAGGCGGGAGAGGGGACAGATACGCAGTATTTT

v_gene: TRBV5-1
j_gene: TRBJ2-3
abundance: many
d_gene: TRBD2
CDR3aa: CASSPRGVSLDTQYF
CDR3nt: TGCGCCAGCAGCCCTCGGGGGGTCTCTTTAGATACGCAGTATTTT

v_gene: TRBV13
j_gene: TRBJ2-7
abundance: many
d_gene: TRBD1
CDR3aa: CASSSTGISYEQYF
CDR3nt: TGTGCCAGCAGTTCGACAGGGATCTCCTACGAGCAGTACTTC

v_gene: TRBV2
j_gene: TRBJ2-1
abundance: many
d_gene: NA
CDR3aa: CASSEDRTDLDEQFF
CDR3nt: TGTGCCAGCAGTGAAGACCGGACTGACTTGGATGAGCAGTTCTTC

v_gene: TRBV5-4
j_gene: TRBJ2-7
abundance: few
d_gene: TRBD2
CDR3aa: CASSLSSGRIYEQYF
CDR3nt: TGTGCCAGCAGCTTGTCAAGCGGGAGGATCTACGAGCAGTACTTC

v_gene: TRBV18
j_gene: TRBJ1-1
abundance: many
d_gene: NA
CDR3aa: CASSPAGGEAFF
CDR3nt: TGTGCCAGCTCACCGGCTGGGGGTGAAGCTTTCTTT

v_gene: TRBV5-1
j_gene: TRBJ2-7
abundance: many
d_gene: NA
CDR3aa: CASSLRPTYEQYF
CDR3nt: TGCGCCAGCAGCTTGCGTCCAACCTACGAGCAGTACTTC

v_gene: TRBV7-8
j_gene: TRBJ1-4
abundance: NA
d_gene: NA
CDR3aa: CASSLEEEGGNEKLFF
CDR3nt: TGTGCCAGCAGCTTAGAGGAGGAGGGGGGGAATGAAAAACTGTTTTTT

v_gene: TRBV6-5
j_gene: TRBJ2-1
abundance: many
d_gene: NA
CDR3aa: CASSYGRLDGNEQFF
CDR3nt: TGTGCCAGCAGTTACGGGCGACTTGACGGAAATGAGCAGTTCTTC

v_gene: TRBV2
j_gene: TRBJ2-3
abundance: many
d_gene: TRBD2
CDR3aa: CASSEAGLAGVTDTQYF
CDR3nt: TGTGCCAGCAGTGAAGCCGGACTAGCGGGAGTCACAGATACGCAGTATTTT

v_gene: TRBV27
j_gene: TRBJ2-1
abundance: many
d_gene: NA
CDR3aa: CASNPGASSYNEQFF
CDR3nt: TGTGCCAGCAACCCCGGGGCAAGCTCCTACAATGAGCAGTTCTTC

v_gene: TRBV30
j_gene: TRBJ2-2
abundance: many
d_gene: NA
CDR3aa: CAWISPGPMNTGELFF
CDR3nt: TGTGCCTGGATCTCTCCCGGGCCCATGAACACCGGGGAGCTGTTTTTT